This T cell receptor beta chain was found in a study of T cell responses to AZD1222 COVID-19 vaccine. Study results and limitations: Clonal diversity was possibly underestimated; the donors were predominantly white British and more often female. Spike-wide vaccine-associated CD4 TCRs dominated at 160-218 and 743-854. Reports indicate that nearly half of spike-specific TCRs are directed at unmutated variant regions.

This clone turned up a few times. No antigen is known for it. Second doses were pooled across both intervals (about 4 or about 12 weeks). Sequenced by immunoSEQ multiplex PCR; TCRdb stores in-frame clones only, minus some. The data contain 190,000 or so clones, approximately 93% of them singletons. Germline assignment: CDR1 SGHVS and CDR2 FNYEAQ. V dropped 5 bases and J dropped 0; count of bases not matched to a gene: 6. CDR3 length: 15 residues. Sequencing was performed on peripheral blood, taken 28 days after the second AZD1222 dose. The chain recombines TRBV7-6 with TRBJ1-1, with 7 bases that match TRBD1. This receptor was obtained from an adult who received the AZD1222 COVID-19 vaccine. CDR3 in amino acids: CASSEQGTVNTEAFF. DNA for the CDR3: TGTGCCAGCAGCGAGCAAGGGACAGTGAACACTGAAGCTTTCTTT.